These 18 T cell receptor beta chains came from one sample sequenced in a study of early T cells in non-severe SARS-CoV-2 infection. TCRdb ran MiXCR on the 5' RACE reads and lists one entry per CDR3 protein. This table holds more than 55,000 distinct CDR3 sequences, around 9.3% found once. Source material: whole blood. These receptors all come from an adult who was a healthcare worker with PCR-confirmed SARS-CoV-2 infection or an uninfected control (not recorded which).

This clonotype was seen only a few times. V usage is TRBV5-1 and J usage is TRBJ2-3; D is ambiguous. CDR3 length equals 14 residues. Germline V CDR1 and CDR2: SGHRS, YFSETQ. Trimming stripped 3 bases from V and 1 base from J, with 9 bases between. Here the CDR3 reads CASSYRKGTDTQYF. The CDR3 nucleotides are TGCGCCAGCAGCTATAGGAAAGGCACAGATACGCAGTATTTT.

The count of this clonotype is one. The chain is built from TRBV7-2 and TRBJ2-1, with D tentatively TRBD2 (6 bases). V shed 1 base and J shed 2 bases, with 12 bases lying between them. The CDR3 has 16 amino acids. Germline V gene data show CDR1 as SGHTA and CDR2 as FQGNSA. CDR3 in DNA: TGTGCCAGCAGCTTAGGTTCACTAGCCACCTACAATGAGCAGTTCTTC. Translation gives CASSLGSLATYNEQFF.

Concerning this clonotype: One end of the junction varies from germline; a read error may be responsible. The DNA of the CDR3 is TGCACCAGCAGCCCACCTCTTACCGGGGAGCTGTTTTTT. Residues: CTSSPPLTGELFF. The chain carries TRBV5-1 and TRBJ2-2; D not certain. This CDR3 is built from 13 residues. CDR1 is SGHRS and CDR2 is YFSETQ in the germline V gene.

This clonotype was seen many times. The chain recombines TRBV5-6 with TRBJ2-3; unclear D gene. V gave up 0 bases and J gave up 2 bases, with 7 bases separating them. The germline gives CDR1 SGHDT, CDR2 YYEEEE. The CDR3 length is 14 residues. The CDR3 nucleotides are TGTGCCAGCAGCTTGGAACCTGTCACAGATACGCAGTATTTT. It yields the protein CASSLEPVTDTQYF.

The table lists this clonotype with a few counts. This sequence joins TRBV20-1 and TRBJ1-4, with no clear D. The CDR3 has 15 amino acids. Trimming removed 0 bases at V and 4 bases at J, with 12 bases between. Germline V gene data show CDR1 as DFQATT and CDR2 as SNEGSKA (reference sequence). CDR3 region: CSARDRRAFNEKLFF. The CDR3 bases are TGCAGTGCTAGAGATCGTCGGGCCTTTAATGAAAAACTGTTTTTT.

This clonotype has ten or more counts. This chain's CDR3 is CASSQRTGAGTGELFF. The CDR3 DNA sequence: TGTGCCAGCAGCCAAAGGACGGGAGCGGGCACCGGGGAGCTGTTTTTT. The chain carries TRBV3-1 and TRBJ2-2; tentative D call: TRBD2 (6 bases). CDR1 LGHDT and CDR2 YNNKEL come from the germline V gene (reference sequence). The CDR3 is 16 amino acids. V was trimmed by 2 bases and J by 4 bases, leaving 14 bases between them.

This clonotype has at least ten counts. CDR3 in DNA: TGTGCCAGCAGCCCGGCGGGGCAAACAGATACGCAGTATTTT. Amino acid sequence: CASSPAGQTDTQYF. The chain uses TRBV5-4 and TRBJ2-3, with D tentatively TRBD2 (6 bases). Trimming left V 4 bases short and J 3 bases short, with 12 bases between. This CDR3 has 14 amino acids. Germline V lookup: CDR1 SGHNT, CDR2 YYREEE (reference sequence).

This clonotype was seen many times. V gene TRBV6-2 or TRBV6-3 combines with J gene TRBJ2-6; D is undetermined. Trimming stripped 6 bases from V and 1 base from J, with 4 bases between. This CDR3 spans 13 amino acids. Per the germline V gene, CDR1 is MNHEY and CDR2 is SVGEGT. CDR3 bases: TGTGCCAGCAGCGCATCTGGGGCCAACGTCCTGACTTTC. This gives the protein CASSASGANVLTF.

There are many counts of this clonotype. The rearrangement joins TRBV19 to TRBJ1-4; no firm D call. Between the trimmed V and J ends, which lost 11 bases and 10 bases, there was a span of 20 bases. Looked up from germline, CDR1 is LNHDA and CDR2 is SQIVND (reference sequence). The CDR3 has 13 amino acids. Written as DNA, the CDR3 is TGTGCCGGTCGGACTTCGCCCTTTGGAAAACTGTTTTTT. This sequence encodes CAGRTSPFGKLFF.

The CDR3 protein is CASSPIPGPLSNEQFF. The CDR3 coding sequence is TGTGCCAGCAGTCCCATTCCCGGCCCCCTGAGCAATGAGCAGTTCTTC. The rearrangement uses TRBV28 and TRBJ2-1; D is unclear. The CDR3 runs to 16 residues. Trimming shortened V by 5 bases and J by 6 bases, and 20 bases separated the two germline ends. Germline V gene lookup returns CDR1 MDHEN and CDR2 SYDVKM.

V usage is TRBV19 and J usage is TRBJ2-6, with D maybe TRBD1 (6 bases). V lost 5 bases, J lost 4 bases, and 15 bases lay in between. The CDR3 is 16 residues long. Germline assignment: CDR1 LNHDA and CDR2 SQIVND (reference sequence). The CDR3 nucleotides read TGTGCCAGTAGTCACGGTGTGGGGGCCGGGGCCAACGTCCTGACTTTC. Translating it yields CASSHGVGAGANVLTF. The full variable domain, rest sourced from reference TRBV19 and TRBJ2-6, is DGGITQSPKYLFRKEGQNVTLSCEQNLNHDAMYWYRQDPGQGLRLIYYSQIVNDFQKGDIAEGYSVSREKKESFPLTVTSAQKNPTAFYLCASSHGVGAGANVLTFGAGSRLTVL.

This clonotype has ten or more counts. J is TRBJ2-4 and V is TRBV28; perhaps TRBD1 as D (6 bases). CDR1 MDHEN and CDR2 SYDVKM come from the germline V gene. Trimming pared 10 bases from V and 6 bases from J, leaving 10 bases between. The CDR3 sequence is 11 residues long. The CDR3 DNA reads as TGTGCCACCCAGACAGGAAACATTCAGTACTTC. Amino acids: CATQTGNIQYF.

The chain combines TRBV6-5 with TRBJ2-3; TRBD2 aligns across 12 bases. J gave up 0 bases and V 4 bases, and 8 bases lay outside the gene matches. The length of the CDR3 is 18 residues. Germline V gene lookup returns CDR1 MNHEY and CDR2 SVGAGI. The CDR3 protein is CASSSRLAGVSSTDTQYF. CDR3 DNA sequence: TGTGCCAGCAGTTCGAGACTAGCGGGAGTTTCTAGCACAGATACGCAGTATTTT.

In this sample, this clonotype turned up many times. V usage is TRBV6-5 and J usage is TRBJ1-6; weak D call: TRBD1 (5 bases). CDR3 size: 15 residues. Per germline, CDR1 MNHEY and CDR2 SVGAGI. The V and J ends lost 2 bases and 6 bases respectively, with 11 bases between them. The CDR3 region has the DNA TGTGCCAGCAGTTACGGGGGGGAAGGTAATTCACCCCTCCACTTT. Its protein product is CASSYGGEGNSPLHF.

This clonotype was counted between two and nine times. The chain joins TRBV5-1 to TRBJ2-2; TRBD2 aligns across 9 bases. The CDR3 loop spans 15 amino acids. V shed 0 bases, J shed 5 bases, and the junction held 2 bases outside the gene matches. The germline V gene has CDR1 SGHRS and CDR2 YFSETQ. Here the CDR3 reads CASSLASGATGELFF. CDR3 sequence (DNA): TGCGCCAGCAGCTTGGCTAGCGGGGCTACCGGGGAGCTGTTTTTT.

This sequence joins TRBV4-3 and TRBJ2-1, with D unresolved. The germline gives CDR1 LGHNA, CDR2 YSLEER. With 0 bases removed from V and 2 bases from J, the gap between germline ends came to 11 bases. CDR3 length: 16 amino acids. CDR3 loop: CASSQERSAAYNEQFF. CDR3 sequence (DNA): TGCGCCAGCAGCCAAGAAAGATCCGCGGCCTACAATGAGCAGTTCTTC.

This clonotype was observed a handful of times. The chain couples TRBV12-3 or TRBV12-4 to TRBJ1-1, with TRBD1 identical over 8 bases. Trimming removed 6 bases from V and 0 bases from J; junction bases left unmatched: 9. The CDR3 runs to 16 residues. The CDR3 reads CASSLKGQVMNTEAFF. The DNA of the CDR3 is TGTGCCAGCAGCCTTAAGGGACAGGTTATGAACACTGAAGCTTTCTTT.

This clonotype was detected ten times or more. The V and J genes are TRBV6-5 and TRBJ1-6, with a weak D call TRBD1 (5 bases). There are 15 residues in the CDR3. Between the trimmed V and J ends, which lost 0 bases and 7 bases, there was a span of 10 bases. The germline gives CDR1 MNHEY, CDR2 SVGAGI. The CDR3 sequence is CASSYSGVSNSPLHF. CDR3 nucleotides: TGTGCCAGCAGTTACTCAGGGGTTTCAAATTCACCCCTCCACTTT.